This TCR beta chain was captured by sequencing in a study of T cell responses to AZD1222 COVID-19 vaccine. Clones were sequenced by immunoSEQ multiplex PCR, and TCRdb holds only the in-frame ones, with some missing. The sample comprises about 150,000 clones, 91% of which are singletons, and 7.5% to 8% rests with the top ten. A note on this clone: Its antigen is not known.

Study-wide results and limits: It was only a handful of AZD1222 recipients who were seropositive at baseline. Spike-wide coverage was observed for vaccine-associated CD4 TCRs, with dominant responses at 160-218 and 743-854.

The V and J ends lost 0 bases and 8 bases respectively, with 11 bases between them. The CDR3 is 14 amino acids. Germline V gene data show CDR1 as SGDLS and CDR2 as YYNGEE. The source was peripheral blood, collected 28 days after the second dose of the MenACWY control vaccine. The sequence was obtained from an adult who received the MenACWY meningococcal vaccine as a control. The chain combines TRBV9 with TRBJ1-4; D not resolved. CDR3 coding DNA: TGTGCCAGCAGCGTAGAAACAGCCGCCGAAAAACTGTTTTTT. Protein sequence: CASSVETAAEKLFF.